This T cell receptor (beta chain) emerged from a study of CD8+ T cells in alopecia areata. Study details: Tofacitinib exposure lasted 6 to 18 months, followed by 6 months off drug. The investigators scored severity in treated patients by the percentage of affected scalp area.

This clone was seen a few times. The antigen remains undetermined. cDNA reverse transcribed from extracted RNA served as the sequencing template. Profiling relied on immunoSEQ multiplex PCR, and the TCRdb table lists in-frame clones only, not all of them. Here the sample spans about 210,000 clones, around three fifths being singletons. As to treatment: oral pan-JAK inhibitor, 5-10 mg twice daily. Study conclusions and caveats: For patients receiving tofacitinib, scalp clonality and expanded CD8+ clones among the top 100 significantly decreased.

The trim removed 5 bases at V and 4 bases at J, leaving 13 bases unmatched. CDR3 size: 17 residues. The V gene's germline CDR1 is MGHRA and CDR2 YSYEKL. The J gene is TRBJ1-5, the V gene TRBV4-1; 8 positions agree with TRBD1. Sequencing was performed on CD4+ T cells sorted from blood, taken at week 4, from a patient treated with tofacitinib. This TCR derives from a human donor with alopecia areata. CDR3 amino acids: CASSDGTGPPRNQPQHF. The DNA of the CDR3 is TGCGCCAGCAGCGACGGGACAGGACCCCCTCGGAATCAGCCCCAGCATTTT.